This TCR beta chain appears in the sequencing data of a study of early T cells in non-severe SARS-CoV-2 infection. About the study: Sequenced bulk RNA came from whole blood that was unsorted, and chains were unpaired. Study results and caveats: Matching results from VDJdb favored anti-spike CD8 responses, leaving private and CD4 specificities undetected.

CDR1 and CDR2 from the germline V gene are SGHTA and FQGNSA. Trimming left V 4 bases short and J 5 bases short, with 6 bases between. The CDR3 loop spans 12 amino acids. On this clonotype: Its antigen is unknown.

TCRdb recomputed calls from the 5' RACE reads with MiXCR, one row per CDR3 protein. In the table there are about 52,000 distinct CDR3 sequences, approximately 9.9% of which are singletons. This TCR was sampled from an adult who was a healthcare worker with PCR-confirmed SARS-CoV-2 infection or an uninfected control (not recorded which). The J gene is TRBJ2-1, the V gene TRBV7-2; D is unresolved. Sequenced input: whole blood. As DNA, the CDR3 is TGTGCCAGCAGCTACACGGACAATGAGCAGTTCTTC. This encodes CASSYTDNEQFF.